Listed below are T cell receptor beta chains from one sample, sequenced in a study of long-term antiretroviral therapy in people with HIV. TCRdb keeps only in-frame clones here, not all; method: immunoSEQ multiplex PCR. The table lists tens of thousands of clones, almost 85% of them singletons, with around 6.5% in the top ten. The sample in question was unsorted PBMCs, obtained 0.6 years after starting antiretroviral therapy. These receptor sequences come from a man between 18 and 35 years old with HIV. Both conserved end residues are part of each CDR3. D genes are given only for firm matches. Clone size is shown for a subset of rows, as once, few, many or a class of expanded clone.

clone_size	d_call	v_call	j_call	cdr3_aa	cdr3_nt
-	-	TRBV13	TRBJ2-7	CASSYGGSGYEQYF	TGTGCCAGCAGTTACGGGGGTAGCGGATACGAGCAGTACTTC
once	-	TRBV27	TRBJ1-5	CASSLSLTGNQPQHF	TGTGCCAGCAGTTTATCGCTGACAGGCAATCAGCCCCAGCATTTT
-	TRBD2	TRBV28	TRBJ2-2	CASRLAGGNTGELFF	TGTGCCAGCAGACTAGCGGGAGGGAACACCGGGGAGCTGTTTTTT
-	-	TRBV29-1	TRBJ2-3	CTAVPRTDTQYF	TGCACCGCCGTCCCAAGGACAGATACGCAGTATTTT
-	TRBD2	TRBV7-6	TRBJ2-3	CASSRQGAGGLTDTQYF	TGTGCCAGCAGCCGGCAGGGCGCGGGAGGGTTAACAGATACGCAGTATTTT
once	TRBD1	TRBV5-4	TRBJ1-4	CASSFGQATNEKLFF	TGTGCCAGCAGCTTCGGACAGGCAACTAATGAAAAACTGTTTTTT
-	TRBD1	TRBV6-5	TRBJ2-7	CASSSRTGSAQYF	TGTGCCAGCAGTAGCCGGACAGGAAGCGCGCAGTACTTC
once	-	TRBV5-4	TRBJ2-3	CAGQGVSTDTQYF	TGTGCCGGACAAGGGGTGAGCACAGATACGCAGTATTTT
-	TRBD2	TRBV7-6	TRBJ2-2	CASSRLASGRVTGELFF	TGTGCCAGCAGCCGGTTGGCTAGCGGGAGGGTCACCGGGGAGCTGTTTTTT
-	TRBD1	TRBV5-6	TRBJ2-3	CASSSRDRLIF	TGTGCCAGCAGCAGCCGGGACAGGCTGATTTTT
large	TRBD1	TRBV27	TRBJ1-1	CASRLQGGNTEAFF	TGTGCCAGCAGGCTACAGGGGGGAAACACTGAAGCTTTCTTT
-	-	TRBV27	TRBJ1-2	CASSPNQHKNYGYTF	TGTGCCAGCAGTCCTAACCAACACAAAAACTATGGCTACACCTTC
-	-	TRBV10-3	TRBJ2-3	CAISETDTQYF	TGTGCCATCAGTGAAACCGATACGCAGTATTTT
-	-	TRBV4-3	TRBJ2-2	CASSYTSNTGELFF	TGCGCCAGCAGCTATACCTCCAACACCGGGGAGCTGTTTTTT
-	-	TRBV5-1	TRBJ2-1	CASSLNGWSYNEQFF	TGCGCCAGCAGCTTGAACGGGTGGTCCTACAATGAGCAGTTCTTC
-	TRBD2	TRBV5-6	TRBJ2-7	CASSLLAGYEQYF	TGTGCCAGCAGCTTGCTAGCGGGATACGAGCAGTACTTC
-	-	TRBV6-4	TRBJ2-1	CASSDSRGEQFF	TGTGCCAGCAGTGACTCCAGGGGTGAGCAGTTCTTC
-	-	TRBV2	TRBJ2-1	CASSGRLADGGNEQFF	TGTGCCAGCAGTGGCCGGTTGGCAGATGGGGGCAATGAGCAGTTCTTC
-	-	TRBV7-2	TRBJ1-1	CASSLSIGGKGAFF	TGTGCCAGCAGCTTATCGATCGGCGGCAAGGGAGCTTTCTTT
-	-	TRBV18	TRBJ1-1	CASSTGFRVGNSEAFF	TGTGCCAGCTCAACAGGATTTAGGGTTGGTAATTCTGAAGCTTTCTTT
-	TRBD1	TRBV5-4	TRBJ2-1	CASSSIQGMHEQFF	TGTGCCAGCAGCTCGATACAGGGGATGCATGAGCAGTTCTTC
few	-	TRBV5-6	TRBJ1-5	CASSSQGIHQPQHF	TGTGCCAGCAGCTCACAGGGAATTCATCAGCCCCAGCATTTT
-	-	TRBV12-5	TRBJ2-5	CASGDRETQYF	TGTGCTAGTGGGGACCGGGAGACCCAGTACTTC
-	-	TRBV5-8	TRBJ1-2	CASSLYRGRDYGYTF	TGTGCCAGCAGCTTGTACCGGGGGCGCGACTATGGCTACACCTTC
-	-	TRBV7-9	TRBJ2-7	CASSYGSEQYF	TGTGCCAGCAGTTACGGTAGTGAGCAGTACTTC
once	TRBD1	TRBV28	TRBJ1-2	CASLSRGQGARGYGYTF	TGTGCCAGCCTCAGCAGGGGACAGGGGGCCAGGGGATATGGCTACACCTTC
few	-	TRBV29-1	TRBJ2-7	CSGGDGEQYF	TGCAGCGGGGGAGACGGAGAGCAGTACTTC
-	-	TRBV18	TRBJ2-2	CASSPLFSGFGGGENTGELFF	TGTGCCAGCTCACCCCTCTTCTCAGGGTTTGGAGGGGGCGAGAACACCGGGGAGCTGTTTTTT
-	-	TRBV7-9	TRBJ2-3	CASSAQAEIGTDTQYF	TGTGCCAGCAGCGCCCAAGCGGAGATCGGCACAGATACGCAGTATTTT
-	TRBD1	TRBV7-2	TRBJ1-1	CASSLGQGASNTEAFF	TGTGCCAGCAGCTTGGGACAGGGTGCTTCGAACACTGAAGCTTTCTTT
-	-	TRBV27	TRBJ1-1	CASSSSLGRMNTEAFF	TGTGCCAGCAGTTCCTCTCTAGGCAGGATGAACACTGAAGCTTTCTTT
-	-	TRBV5-1	TRBJ2-1	CASSPGPGGSYNEQFF	TGCGCCAGCAGTCCGGGGCCTGGGGGCTCCTACAATGAGCAGTTCTTC
few	-	TRBV9	TRBJ2-2	CASSVHGAQHTGELFF	TGTGCCAGCAGCGTACACGGGGCGCAGCACACCGGGGAGCTGTTTTTT
-	-	TRBV14	TRBJ2-7	CASSLWTNSYEQYF	TGTGCCAGCAGCCTGTGGACTAATTCCTACGAGCAGTACTTC
once	-	TRBV27	TRBJ2-1	CASRGGTQTLRYNEQFF	TGTGCCAGCAGAGGCGGGACTCAAACACTACGATACAATGAGCAGTTCTTC
-	-	TRBV6-5	TRBJ2-1	CASIAPHEQFF	TGTGCCAGCATAGCCCCCCATGAGCAGTTCTTC
medium-sized	TRBD1	TRBV2	TRBJ2-1	CASSEPGQGENEQFF	TGTGCCAGCAGTGAGCCGGGACAGGGAGAAAATGAGCAGTTCTTC
-	-	TRBV11-2	TRBJ2-7	CASSLVDGYEQYF	TGTGCCAGCAGCTTAGTGGATGGTTACGAGCAGTACTTC
few	-	TRBV2	TRBJ2-7	CASSKGQWISYEQYF	TGTGCCAGCAGTAAAGGACAGTGGATCTCCTACGAGCAGTACTTC
-	-	TRBV7-2	TRBJ2-3	CASSPRVGTDTQYF	TGTGCCAGCAGTCCCCGGGTTGGCACAGATACGCAGTATTTT
once	-	TRBV9	TRBJ2-1	CASSKGERGSYNEQFF	TGTGCCAGCAGCAAAGGGGAGAGGGGCTCCTACAATGAGCAGTTCTTC
once	-	TRBV4-3	TRBJ2-3	CASSQEWWDTQYF	TGCGCCAGCAGCCAAGAATGGTGGGATACGCAGTATTTT
-	TRBD2	TRBV2	TRBJ2-3	CASSETTSGRWVTQYF	TGTGCCAGCAGTGAAACTACTAGCGGGAGATGGGTTACGCAGTATTTT
-	-	TRBV4-1	TRBJ1-5	CASSQVVGPYNQPQHF	TGCGCCAGCAGCCAAGTCGTGGGGCCTTACAATCAGCCCCAGCATTTT
-	TRBD2	TRBV27	TRBJ2-3	CASSLGLATDTQYF	TGTGCCAGCAGTCTAGGACTAGCCACAGATACGCAGTATTTT
once	-	TRBV5-1	TRBJ2-2	CASSPTSGASGELFF	TGCGCCAGCAGCCCCACATCAGGGGCGTCGGGGGAGCTGTTTTTT
-	-	TRBV20-1	TRBJ1-1	CSARETPEAFF	TGCAGTGCTAGAGAGACACCCGAAGCTTTCTTT
-	TRBD1	TRBV7-9	TRBJ1-1	CASSPGTGLNTEAFF	TGTGCCAGCAGCCCCGGGACAGGTCTGAACACTGAAGCTTTCTTT
-	-	TRBV6-6	TRBJ2-7	CASRRTYEQYF	TGTGCCAGCAGACGAACCTACGAGCAGTACTTC
few	-	TRBV11-2	TRBJ2-7	CASSREVGPYEQYF	TGTGCCAGCAGCCGTGAGGTAGGACCTTACGAGCAGTACTTC
-	-	TRBV27	TRBJ2-3	CASSLLRADTQYF	TGTGCCAGCAGTTTATTGAGGGCAGATACGCAGTATTTT